This TCR beta chain was documented in a study of T cells after yellow fever vaccination. As for the study in general: Where fractions had low cell numbers, libraries were prepared from them with the SMART-Seq v4 Ultra Low Input RNA kit.

Study-level findings and limits: It was a small share of clonotypes that appeared in both CD4 and CD8 compartments. The booster response re-showed most primary clones: around 95% CD4, around 87% CD8.

Template switching by 5'RACE produced TCR cDNA, adding a universal primer site and UMIs. TCRdb ran MiXCR on the 5' RACE reads and lists one entry per CDR3 protein. The sample includes about 630,000 distinct CDR3 sequences, about 12% seen only once; the top ten take 15%. This clonotype was detected a few times. The antigen remains undetermined. An end of the junction does not agree with germline; a read error may underlie this. The CDR3 runs 14 residues. The germline gives CDR1 SGHAT, CDR2 FQDESV (reference sequence). The source material was PBMCs, sampled on the day of the yellow fever booster vaccination. The chain combines TRBV11-1 with TRBJ2-7, with 10 bases aligning to TRBD2. The clonotype was recovered from a man under 40 who received the YFV17D yellow fever vaccine. The CDR3 region is CASTLGLAGDEQYF. The CDR3 DNA is TGTGCCAGCACCTTAGGGCTAGCGGGAGACGAGCAGTACTTC.